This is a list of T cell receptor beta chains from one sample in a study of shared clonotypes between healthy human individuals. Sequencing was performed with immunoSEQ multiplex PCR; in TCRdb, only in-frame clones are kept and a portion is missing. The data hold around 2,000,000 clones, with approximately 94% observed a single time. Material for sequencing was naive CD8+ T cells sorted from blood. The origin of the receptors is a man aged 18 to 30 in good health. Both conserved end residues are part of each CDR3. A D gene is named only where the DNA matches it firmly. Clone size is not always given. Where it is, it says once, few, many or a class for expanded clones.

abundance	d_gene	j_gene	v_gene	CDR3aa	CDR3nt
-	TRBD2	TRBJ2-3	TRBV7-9	CALELAGGPSNTDTQYF	TGTGCCTTAGAACTAGCGGGGGGGCCTAGCAACACAGATACGCAGTATTTT
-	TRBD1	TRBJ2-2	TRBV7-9	CASSHGTGDVNTGELFF	TGTGCCAGCAGTCACGGGACAGGGGACGTGAACACCGGGGAGCTGTTTTTT
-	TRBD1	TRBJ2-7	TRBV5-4	CASSLGQGFSYEQYF	TGTGCCAGCAGCCTCGGACAGGGATTCTCCTACGAGCAGTACTTC
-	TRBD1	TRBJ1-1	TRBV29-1	CSVEAGVQGAYAEAFF	TGCAGCGTTGAGGCGGGGGTACAGGGGGCTTACGCTGAAGCTTTCTTT
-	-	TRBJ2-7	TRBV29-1	CSVESQRYEQYF	TGCAGCGTTGAATCACAGCGCTACGAGCAGTACTTC
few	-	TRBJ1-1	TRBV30	CAWTYNTEAFF	TGTGCCTGGACTTATAACACTGAAGCTTTCTTT
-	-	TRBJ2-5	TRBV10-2	CASSESGVTGARQETQYF	TGCGCCAGCAGTGAGTCGGGGGTGACGGGGGCTCGGCAAGAGACCCAGTACTTC
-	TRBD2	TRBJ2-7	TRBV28	CASSLTSAAYEQYF	TGTGCCAGCAGTTTGACTAGCGCGGCCTACGAGCAGTACTTC
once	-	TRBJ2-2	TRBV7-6	CASSPTPLNTGELFF	TGTGCCAGCAGCCCCACCCCCTTGAACACCGGGGAGCTGTTTTTT
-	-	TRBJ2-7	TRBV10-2	CASSESGGLPYEQYF	TGCGCCAGCAGTGAGTCTGGGGGCCTTCCCTACGAGCAGTACTTC
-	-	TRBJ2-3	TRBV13	CASSGGTDTDTQYF	TGTGCCAGCAGCGGCGGGACAGACACAGATACGCAGTATTTT
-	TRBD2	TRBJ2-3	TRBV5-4	CASSLRLVAGGPDTQYF	TGTGCCAGCAGCCTGCGGCTCGTAGCGGGGGGGCCAGATACGCAGTATTTT